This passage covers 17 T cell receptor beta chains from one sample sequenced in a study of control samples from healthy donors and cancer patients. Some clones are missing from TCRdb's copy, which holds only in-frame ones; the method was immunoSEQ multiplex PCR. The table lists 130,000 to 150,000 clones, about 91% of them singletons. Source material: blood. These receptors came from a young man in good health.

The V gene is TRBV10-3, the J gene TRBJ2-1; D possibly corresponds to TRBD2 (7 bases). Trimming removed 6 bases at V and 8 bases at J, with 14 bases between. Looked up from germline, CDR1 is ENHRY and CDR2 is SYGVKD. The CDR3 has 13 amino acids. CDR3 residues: CAISDWGGHEQFF. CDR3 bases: TGTGCCATCAGCGACTGGGGGGGCCATGAGCAGTTCTTC.

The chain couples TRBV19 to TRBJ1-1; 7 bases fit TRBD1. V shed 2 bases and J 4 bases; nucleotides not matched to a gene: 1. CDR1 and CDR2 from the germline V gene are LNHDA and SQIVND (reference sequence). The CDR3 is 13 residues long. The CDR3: CASSINRGTEAFF. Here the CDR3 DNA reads TGTGCCAGTAGTATAAACAGGGGCACTGAAGCTTTCTTT.

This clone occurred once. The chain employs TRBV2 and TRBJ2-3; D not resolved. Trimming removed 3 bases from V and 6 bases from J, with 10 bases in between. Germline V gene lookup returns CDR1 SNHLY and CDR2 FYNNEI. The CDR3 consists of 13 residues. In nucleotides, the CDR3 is TGTGCCAGCAGTGAGCCGGAGACTGATACGCAGTATTTT. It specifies CASSEPETDTQYF.

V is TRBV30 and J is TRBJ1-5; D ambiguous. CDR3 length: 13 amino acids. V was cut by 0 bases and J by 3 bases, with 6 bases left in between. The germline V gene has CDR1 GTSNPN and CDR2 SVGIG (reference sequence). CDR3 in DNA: TGTGCCTGGAGTGTTACAGACAATCAGCCCCAGCATTTT. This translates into CAWSVTDNQPQHF.

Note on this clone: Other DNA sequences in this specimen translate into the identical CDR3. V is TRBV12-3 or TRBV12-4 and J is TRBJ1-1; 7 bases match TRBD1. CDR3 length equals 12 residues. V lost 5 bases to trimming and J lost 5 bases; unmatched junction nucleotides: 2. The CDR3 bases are TGTGCCAGCAGTCCACAGGGGACTGAAGCTTTCTTT. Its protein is CASSPQGTEAFF.

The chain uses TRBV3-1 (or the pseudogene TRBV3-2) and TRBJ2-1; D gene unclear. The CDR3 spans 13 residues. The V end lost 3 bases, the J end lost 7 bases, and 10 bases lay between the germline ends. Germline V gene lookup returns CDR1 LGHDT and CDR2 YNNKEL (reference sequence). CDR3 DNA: TGTGCCAGCAGCCAGCTCAGTGGTAATGAGCAGTTCTTC. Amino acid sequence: CASSQLSGNEQFF.

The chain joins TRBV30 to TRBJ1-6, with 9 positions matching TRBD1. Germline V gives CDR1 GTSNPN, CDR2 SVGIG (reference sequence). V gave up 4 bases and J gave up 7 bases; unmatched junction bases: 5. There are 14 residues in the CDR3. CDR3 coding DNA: TGTGCCTGGACTCTAGACAGGGGGAATTCACCCCTCCACTTT. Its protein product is CAWTLDRGNSPLHF.

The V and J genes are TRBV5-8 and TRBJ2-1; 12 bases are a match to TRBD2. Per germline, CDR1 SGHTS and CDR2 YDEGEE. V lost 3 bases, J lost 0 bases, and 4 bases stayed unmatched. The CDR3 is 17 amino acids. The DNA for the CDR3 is TGTGCCAGCAGCTGGGTACTAGCGGGGGGCTCCTACAATGAGCAGTTCTTC. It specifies CASSWVLAGGSYNEQFF.

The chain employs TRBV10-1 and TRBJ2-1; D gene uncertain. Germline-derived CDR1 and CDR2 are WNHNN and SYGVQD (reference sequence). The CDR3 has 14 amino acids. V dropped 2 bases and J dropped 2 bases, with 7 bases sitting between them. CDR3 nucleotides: TGCGCCAGCAGTGAGGATCTTCCCTACAATGAGCAGTTCTTC. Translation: CASSEDLPYNEQFF.

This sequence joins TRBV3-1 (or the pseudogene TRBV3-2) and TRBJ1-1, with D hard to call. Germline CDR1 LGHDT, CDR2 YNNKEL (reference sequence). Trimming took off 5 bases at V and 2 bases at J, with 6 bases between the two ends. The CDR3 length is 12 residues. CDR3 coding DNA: TGTGCCAGCAGCTCACATAACACTGAAGCTTTCTTT. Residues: CASSSHNTEAFF.

The DNA of the CDR3 is TGCAGCGTTGACGGGACAGGGTCGGCCTATGGCTACACCTTC. The encoded protein is CSVDGTGSAYGYTF. V is TRBV29-1 and J is TRBJ1-2, with 9 bases aligning to TRBD1. The V gene end was trimmed by 3 bases and the J gene end by 4 bases; junction bases not matched to a gene: 6. Germline CDR1 and CDR2: SQVTM and ANQGSEA. This CDR3 has 14 residues.

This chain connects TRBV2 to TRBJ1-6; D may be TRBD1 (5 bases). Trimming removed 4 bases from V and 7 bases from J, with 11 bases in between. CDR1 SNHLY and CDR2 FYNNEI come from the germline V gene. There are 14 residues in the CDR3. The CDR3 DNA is TGTGCCAGCAGTGCAGGGATTGGGAATTCACCCCTCCACTTT. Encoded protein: CASSAGIGNSPLHF. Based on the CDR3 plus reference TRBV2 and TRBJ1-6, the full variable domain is EPEVTQTPSHQVTQMGQEVILRCVPISNHLYFYWYRQILGQKVEFLVSFYNNEISEKSEIFDDQFSVERPDGSNFTLKIRSTKLEDSAMYFCASSAGIGNSPLHFGNGTRLTVT.

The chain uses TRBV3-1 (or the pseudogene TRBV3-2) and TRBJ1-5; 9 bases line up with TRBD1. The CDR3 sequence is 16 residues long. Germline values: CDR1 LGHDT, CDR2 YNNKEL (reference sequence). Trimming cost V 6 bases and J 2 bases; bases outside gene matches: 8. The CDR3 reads CASSPGQGIGNQPQHF. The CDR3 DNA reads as TGTGCCAGCAGTCCGGGACAGGGTATTGGCAATCAGCCCCAGCATTTT.

Here the CDR3 DNA reads TGTGCCAGCAGCTTAAATGAGGCAGGTCCAAGCTCCTACAATGAGCAGTTCTTC. Translation: CASSLNEAGPSSYNEQFF. V and J are TRBV7-3 and TRBJ2-1; D not certain. This CDR3 contains 18 residues. V dropped 1 base and J dropped 0 bases, with 16 bases sitting between them. CDR1 SGHTA and CDR2 FQGTGA come from the germline V gene.

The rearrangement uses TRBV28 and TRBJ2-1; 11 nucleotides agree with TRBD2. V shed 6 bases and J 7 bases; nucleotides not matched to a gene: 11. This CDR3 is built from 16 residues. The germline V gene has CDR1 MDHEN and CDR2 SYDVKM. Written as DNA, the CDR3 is TGTGCCAGCAGCACCATAGCGGGGGGGCCGGTTAATGAGCAGTTCTTC. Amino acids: CASSTIAGGPVNEQFF.

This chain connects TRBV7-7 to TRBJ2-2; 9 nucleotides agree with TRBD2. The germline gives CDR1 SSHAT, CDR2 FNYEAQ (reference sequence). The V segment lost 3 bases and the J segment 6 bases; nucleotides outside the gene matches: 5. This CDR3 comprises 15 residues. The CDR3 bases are TGTGCCAGCAGCTTGGCTAGCGGGGAGGCCGGGGAGCTGTTTTTT. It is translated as CASSLASGEAGELFF.

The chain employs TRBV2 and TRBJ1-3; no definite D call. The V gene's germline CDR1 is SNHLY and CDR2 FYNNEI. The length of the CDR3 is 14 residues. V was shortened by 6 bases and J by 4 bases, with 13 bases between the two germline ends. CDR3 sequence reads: CASSSEFWGNTIYF. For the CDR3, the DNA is TGTGCCAGCAGCTCCGAGTTCTGGGGAAACACCATATATTTT.